Following are 4 T cell receptor beta chains from one sample sequenced in a study of T cell responses to AZD1222 COVID-19 vaccine. TCRdb keeps only in-frame clones here, not all; method: immunoSEQ multiplex PCR. The table lists about 76,000 clones, over 65% of them singletons, with about 25% in the top ten. Source: peripheral blood, taken 28 days after the second dose of the MenACWY control vaccine. These TCRs come from an adult who received the MenACWY meningococcal vaccine as a control.

J is TRBJ1-6 and V is TRBV6-1; D remains unclear. The CDR3 runs to 15 residues. Trimming stripped 2 bases from V and 7 bases from J, with 12 bases between. Looked up from germline, CDR1 is MNHNS and CDR2 is SASEGT. CDR3 DNA sequence: TGTGCCAGCAGTGAATCGGGTTGGGCCAATTCACCCCTCCACTTT. Encoded protein: CASSESGWANSPLHF.

The V call is TRBV5-8, the J call TRBJ2-2; 7 bases fit TRBD2. The junction had 15 bases not matched to a gene; V was cut back by 4 bases and J by 6 bases. CDR3 size: 17 residues. Germline V gene data show CDR1 as SGHTS and CDR2 as YDEGEE. The chain's CDR3 is CASSPRWSGRTAGELFF. In nucleotides, the CDR3 is TGTGCCAGCAGCCCTCGATGGTCCGGGAGGACCGCCGGGGAGCTGTTTTTT.

The chain has TRBV29-1 and TRBJ2-2; 8 nucleotides align to TRBD2. J was trimmed by 4 bases and V by 6 bases; bases with no gene match: 7. This CDR3 spans 14 amino acids. Germline V gene lookup returns CDR1 SQVTM and CDR2 ANQGSEA. DNA of the CDR3: TGCAGCGTGGACCCGGGGGGGTCCACCGGGGAGCTGTTTTTT. Translation: CSVDPGGSTGELFF.

Only a few counts were recorded for this clone. The rearrangement joins TRBV30 to TRBJ1-3, with D possibly being TRBD1 (5 bases). V lost 8 bases and J lost 3, with 8 bases in between. The length of the CDR3 is 11 residues. Germline values: CDR1 GTSNPN, CDR2 SVGIG (reference sequence). In nucleotides, the CDR3 is TGTGCCATCAGGGTTGGAAACACCATATATTTT. This translates into CAIRVGNTIYF. The full variable domain, its missing parts supplied by reference TRBV30 and TRBJ1-3, is SQTIHQWPATLVQPVGSPLSLECTVEGTSNPNLYWYRQAAGRGLQLLFYSVGIGQISSEVPQNLSASRPQDRQFILSSKKLLLSDSGFYLCAIRVGNTIYFGEGSWLTVV.